This T cell receptor beta chain originates from a study of cytomegalovirus exposure and HLA in healthy donors. The study ran its PCR with 60 Vbeta and 13 Jbeta primers. TCRdb's table, derived via immunoSEQ multiplex PCR, lists solely in-frame clones and lacks some. Counted here are about 160,000 clones, about 65% occurring once; the ten biggest clones make up approximately 3%. Study observations and caveats: The authors enumerated roughly 160 TCR beta chains as linked to cytomegalovirus. Among CMV-associated TCR beta chains, most appeared HLA-restricted in a later analysis. Both high specificity and high sensitivity reportedly marked the classifier's diagnosis of cytomegalovirus status.

Remarks on this clone: Its antigen is currently unknown.

Between the trimmed V and J ends, which lost 6 bases and 4 bases, there was a span of 15 bases. This CDR3 is 14 amino acids long. Germline V gives CDR1 MNHEY, CDR2 SVGAGI. This receptor was taken from a woman between 25 and 40 years old in good health and CMV-seronegative. Specimen: PBMCs. The V and J genes are TRBV6-5 and TRBJ1-2, with D unresolved. CDR3 DNA: TGTGCCAGCAGATATGACGGTGACTTCTATGGCTACACCTTC. This gives the protein CASRYDGDFYGYTF.